A selection of T cell receptor beta chains follows, all from one sample in a study of T cell repertoires in cytomegalovirus infection. Using its own MiXCR run on the reads, TCRdb lists one record per CDR3 protein. The sample lists roughly 720,000 distinct CDR3 sequences, 35% to 40% seen once, with 2.5% to 3.5% in the top ten. Specimen: PBMCs. Receptor source: a human donor in good health (CMV status not recorded). Some clones in this sample may be carry-over from other donors' samples. Each CDR3 is given without its conserved first and last residue. Where a row states a size, it is once, few, many or the class of an expanded clone; other rows omit it.

15 TRBJ1-1 TRBV20-1 . SARPTRGGGQNTEAF
10 TRBJ2-2 TRBV27 . ASSRHTGELF
11 TRBJ2-7 TRBV14 . ASSQEWGNEQY
13 TRBJ1-2 TRBV30 . AWSVIGHGNYGYT
14 TRBJ2-1 TRBV19 few ASSMWEASSYNEQF
13 TRBJ1-1 TRBV6-5 once ASSINTGGASEAF
11 TRBJ2-3 TRBV5-1 . ASSSYSTDTQY
17 TRBJ2-3 TRBV6-2/TRBV6-3 . ASSYSTPSSAGSTDTQY
12 TRBJ1-2 TRBV28 many ASSLILELYGYT
14 TRBJ2-3 TRBV5-6 many ASSLNGGRKKDTQY
11 TRBJ2-5 TRBV11-2 . ASSRSYQETQY
15 TRBJ1-1 TRBV12-3/TRBV12-4 . ASSPGGVCTGSSEAF
12 TRBJ2-5 TRBV7-2 many ASSLAGSSGTQY
12 TRBJ1-1 TRBV12-3/TRBV12-4 . ASRSQGADSEAF
16 TRBJ2-6 TRBV7-9 . ASSPNQGRSSGANVLT
10 TRBJ2-7 TRBV10-3 . AISEASGNEY
12 TRBJ1-3 TRBV28 once ASKTGGSGNTIY
13 TRBJ2-5 TRBV4-1 few ASSPSSGPDETQY
15 TRBJ1-1 TRBV4-1 once ASSQQLQGARGTEAF